Listed below are T cell receptor beta chains from one sample, sequenced in a study of blood T cells in healthy people across ages. Via MiXCR, TCRdb re-called the 5' RACE reads, giving one row per CDR3 protein. The sample consists of 850,000 or so distinct CDR3 sequences, around 30% of them appearing once. The material sequenced was blood. Source of these receptors: an elderly woman in good health. CDR3s include the opening cysteine and the closing phenylalanine or tryptophan. D genes are given only for firm matches. Only part of the rows carry a size: once, few, many, or a class if the clone is expanded.

D gene,V gene,clone size,J gene,CDR3 DNA,CDR3 protein
NA,TRBV12-3/TRBV12-4,NA,TRBJ2-7,TGTGCCAGCAGTTTAAGGCCAGGGGGAGGGCACGAGCAGTACTTC,CASSLRPGGGHEQYF
NA,TRBV9,NA,TRBJ2-5,TGTGCCAGCAGCGTATCCCAGGAGGGGGAGACCCAGTACTTC,CASSVSQEGETQYF
TRBD2,TRBV20-1,NA,TRBJ2-5,TGCAGTGCTATAGAACTAGCGGGAGCTGGTGAGACCCAGTACTTC,CSAIELAGAGETQYF
NA,TRBV20-1,few,TRBJ1-6,TGCAGTGCTAACGAAGGGGGAGCCACGGGGAATTCACCCCTCCACTTT,CSANEGGATGNSPLHF
NA,TRBV4-2,many,TRBJ2-5,TGTGCCAGCAGCCAAGATAGGCTACACGGGACGATGCAGTACTTC,CASSQDRLHGTMQYF
TRBD2,TRBV20-1,NA,TRBJ2-2,TGCAGTGCTAGACGTCGACTAGCGGGGGCCCTATACGCCGGGGAGCTGTTTTTT,CSARRRLAGALYAGELFF
NA,TRBV20-1,once,TRBJ2-1,TGCAGTGCTAGGGACACCCTTTACAATGAGCAGTTCTTC,CSARDTLYNEQFF
NA,TRBV2,NA,TRBJ1-5,TGTGCCAGCCGGGACACAAATCAGCCCCAGCATTTT,CASRDTNQPQHF
NA,TRBV20-1,many,TRBJ2-5,TGCAGTGCTAGAGATACAGCGACCCAGTACTTC,CSARDTATQYF
TRBD1,TRBV5-1,many,TRBJ2-7,TGCGCCAGCAGCCAGTGGGACAGAGCCTACGAGCAGTACTTC,CASSQWDRAYEQYF
NA,TRBV5-1,NA,TRBJ1-1,TGCGCCAGCAGCTTCGCTGAAACTGAAGCTTTCTTT,CASSFAETEAFF
NA,TRBV6-6,many,TRBJ2-7,TGTGCCAGCAGTCCCCGATACGAGCAGTACTTC,CASSPRYEQYF
NA,TRBV5-5,few,TRBJ2-3,TGTGCCAGCAGCTTGGTACAGAGGGCAGATACGCAGTATTTT,CASSLVQRADTQYF
NA,TRBV11-2,NA,TRBJ2-5,TGTGCCAGCAGCTTAGACGAGTTC,CASSLDEF
TRBD2,TRBV5-5,many,TRBJ2-3,TGTGCCAGCAGCTTCGGGCTAGCGGGGAAGTTAGATACGCAGTATTTT,CASSFGLAGKLDTQYF
NA,TRBV27,NA,TRBJ2-7,TGTGCCAGCAGTTTATACCGGTCCTACGAGCAGTACTTC,CASSLYRSYEQYF
NA,TRBV5-1,once,TRBJ2-3,TGCGCCAGCAGCTTGGATGGAGCCTCGAAAACAGATACGCAGTATTTT,CASSLDGASKTDTQYF
NA,TRBV24-1,many,TRBJ2-5,TGTGCCACCAGTGGGTCCATCCAAGAGACCCAGTACTTC,CATSGSIQETQYF
NA,TRBV20-1,NA,TRBJ2-5,TGCAGTGCTAGTCACCGGAATGAGCAGTACTTC,CSASHRNEQYF
NA,TRBV5-6,many,TRBJ2-7,TGTGCCAGCAGTCGATCACCAGCTCAGGGGCAGTACTTC,CASSRSPAQGQYF
TRBD1,TRBV6-5,NA,TRBJ1-5,TGTGCCAGCAGTCAGGGACAGGGAGGAAGCAATCGGCCCCAGCATTTT,CASSQGQGGSNRPQHF
TRBD2,TRBV5-1,NA,TRBJ2-1,TGCGCCAGCAGCTTGGGTGGTCCCACCCTCCAGCGGGGGACCTACAATGAGCGGTACTTC,CASSLGGPTLQRGTYNERYF
TRBD2,TRBV5-4,many,TRBJ2-5,TGTGCCAGCAGCTACCGGACTAGCGGGGGTCAAGAGACCCAGTACTTC,CASSYRTSGGQETQYF
NA,TRBV30,few,TRBJ2-7,TGTGCCTGGAGGAAACAGGACAGACCCTACGAGCAGTACTTC,CAWRKQDRPYEQYF
NA,TRBV4-3,few,TRBJ2-2,TGCGCCAGCAGCCAAGAATCAGCGGTAACCGGGGAGCTGTTTTTT,CASSQESAVTGELFF
NA,TRBV4-3,many,TRBJ2-5,TGCGCCAGCAGCTCCGGGAATCTACAGGGTCGAGAGACCCAGTACTTC,CASSSGNLQGRETQYF
NA,TRBV6-2/TRBV6-3,NA,TRBJ2-3,TGTTCCAGCAATCGTCCGGGACTCCGCACAGATACGCAGTATTTT,CSSNRPGLRTDTQYF
TRBD1,TRBV29-1,once,TRBJ1-1,TGCGGCGTTGCCGGGACAGGCACTGAAGCTTTCTTT,CGVAGTGTEAFF
TRBD1,TRBV12-3/TRBV12-4,few,TRBJ2-2,TGTGCCAGCAGTACCTGGGACAGGACCGGGGAGCTGTTTTTT,CASSTWDRTGELFF
TRBD1,TRBV20-1,NA,TRBJ1-6,TGCAGTGCCCCTGACAGGGTTACCTATAATTCACCCCTCCACTTT,CSAPDRVTYNSPLHF
TRBD2,TRBV4-3,few,TRBJ2-3,TGCGCCAGCAGCATAGAGCGGGGGGGGAGTACAGGTACGCAGTATTTT,CASSIERGGSTGTQYF
NA,TRBV5-1,many,TRBJ2-1,TGCGCCAGCAGCATTGGTAGTGGCGAATCCCCTGAGCAGTTCTTC,CASSIGSGESPEQFF